This paragraph reports one T cell receptor beta chain. Its antigen is still unknown. This specimen belongs to a study of shared clonotypes between healthy human individuals. Study-level findings and limits: Rarefaction curves obtained for sorted subsets showed sequencing incomplete despite large depth.

Assay runs were performed at deep level. Sequenced by immunoSEQ multiplex PCR; TCRdb stores in-frame clones only, minus some. The repertoire holds around 2,000,000 clones, with more than 85% as singletons. V was pared by 0 bases and J by 0 bases, with 4 bases of the junction left unmatched. The CDR3 consists of 17 residues. Germline loops: CDR1 PRHDT, CDR2 FYEKMQ (reference sequence). Naive CD8 cells lacked CD45RO, underwent positive selection for CCR7 and left out terminally differentiated effector memory CD45RA+ cells. The source material was naive CD8+ T cells from PBMCs. This clonotype was obtained from a man aged 18 to 29 in good health. Some clones in this sample may be carry-over from other donors' samples. The rearrangement uses TRBV13 and TRBJ2-1, with TRBD2 matching over 8 bases. CDR3 amino acids: CASSLGFSGNSYNEQFF. Written as DNA, the CDR3 is TGTGCCAGCAGCTTAGGGTTTAGCGGGAACTCCTACAATGAGCAGTTCTTC.